This T cell receptor beta chain was profiled in a study of T cell clones after liver transplantation. Study-level background: Graft-donor-reactive sequences were compared with third-party-reactive TCRbeta sequences from pre-transplant mixed lymphocyte reactions. Blood was drawn pre-transplant, before withdrawal, and after full or failed withdrawal.

With regard to this clone: The antigen remains undetermined.

TCRdb keeps only in-frame clones here, not all; method: immunoSEQ multiplex PCR. There are 70,000 to 80,000 clones in the sample; around nine tenths occur only once, and about 2.5% lies in the top ten. This CDR3 has 14 residues. V was pared by 6 bases and J by 5 bases, with 6 bases of the junction left unmatched. Germline lookup yields CDR1 MDHEN and CDR2 SYDVKM. Findings and limits, study-wide: Graft donor-reactive T cells possibly entered the graft instead of undergoing deletion.

The chain recombines TRBV28 with TRBJ1-4, with 7 bases that match TRBD1. The clonotype comes from a human donor who received a liver transplant. The sample was CD4+ T cells from blood, taken before liver transplant. In DNA, the CDR3 is TGTGCCAGCAGCACCGGGACAGTGAATGAAAAACTGTTTTTT. Translating gives CASSTGTVNEKLFF.